The rows below give T cell receptor beta chains drawn from one sample of a study of naive and memory T cell subsets. In TCRdb, the 5' RACE reads were re-called with MiXCR into one record per CDR3 protein. The table shows about 32,000 distinct CDR3 sequences, with roughly 17% occurring only once. The receptors here all came from a female donor in good health. Both conserved end residues are part of each CDR3. A D gene is named only where the DNA matches it firmly. Clone size is not always given. Where it is, it says once, few, many or a class for expanded clones.

. few TRBJ2-7 TRBV6-2/TRBV6-3 CASSTTQTGYEQYF TGTGCCAGCAGTACCACCCAGACAGGCTACGAGCAGTACTTC
. many TRBJ2-1 TRBV20-1 CSARGLEGLYNEQFF TGCAGTGCTAGAGGCCTGGAGGGTCTCTACAATGAGCAGTTCTTC
TRBD1 few TRBJ2-5 TRBV29-1 CSVPGQGARETQYF TGCAGCGTTCCCGGACAGGGGGCTCGAGAGACCCAGTACTTC
TRBD1 many TRBJ1-2 TRBV12-3/TRBV12-4 CASTGQGISGYTF TGTGCCAGCACAGGACAGGGAATCTCTGGCTACACCTTC
. medium-sized TRBJ1-2 TRBV5-5 CASTRGRDNYGYTF TGTGCCAGTACCCGGGGTAGGGACAACTATGGCTACACCTTC
TRBD1 many TRBJ2-1 TRBV29-1 CSAIRTGAYNEQFF TGCAGCGCAATCAGGACAGGGGCCTACAATGAGCAGTTCTTC
. few TRBJ2-7 TRBV6-5 CASSYSRGALGGQYF TGTGCCAGCAGTTACTCTCGGGGGGCCCTGGGGGGGCAGTACTTC
. many TRBJ1-2 TRBV29-1 CSVDTAYGYTF TGCAGCGTTGATACAGCCTATGGCTACACCTTC
. few TRBJ2-6 TRBV7-2 CASTVSGRASGANVLTF TGTGCCAGCACAGTGTCAGGACGGGCCTCTGGGGCCAACGTCCTGACTTTC
TRBD1 many TRBJ1-2 TRBV6-5 CASSRTGRGGYTF TGTGCCAGCAGCCGGACAGGGCGTGGTGGCTACACCTTC
. . TRBJ2-7 TRBV7-9 CASSLARNPPYEQYF TGTGCCAGCAGCTTAGCTCGTAATCCCCCCTACGAGCAGTACTTC
. . TRBJ2-1 TRBV24-1 CATSDAGTRSYNEQFF TGTGCCACCAGTGATGCCGGGACACGCTCCTACAATGAGCAGTTCTTC
. . TRBJ2-7 TRBV10-3 CAISGAGYEQYF TGTGCCATCAGTGGGGCAGGATACGAGCAGTACTTC
. . TRBJ1-5 TRBV12-3/TRBV12-4 CASSLDQYQPQHF TGTGCCAGCAGCCTCGATCAGTATCAGCCCCAGCATTTT
TRBD1 many TRBJ1-1 TRBV11-3 CASSSGTGNTEAFF TGTGCCAGCAGCTCGGGGACAGGCAACACTGAAGCTTTCTTT
. few TRBJ1-6 TRBV7-2 CASSLATALILNSPLHF TGTGCCAGCAGCTTAGCCACAGCATTGATCCTAAATTCACCCCTCCACTTT
TRBD1 few TRBJ2-7 TRBV4-2 CASSQDTDRVGAYEQYF TGTGCCAGCAGCCAAGATACCGACAGGGTCGGGGCCTACGAGCAGTACTTC
. many TRBJ2-5 TRBV12-3/TRBV12-4 CASSLSHLETQYF TGTGCCAGCAGTTTGTCACATCTCGAGACCCAGTACTTC
TRBD1 few TRBJ2-1 TRBV7-2 CASSLGTGGQFF TGTGCCAGCAGCTTAGGCACAGGGGGGCAGTTCTTC
TRBD2 many TRBJ2-3 TRBV20-1 CSATLLAGLGDTQYF TGCAGTGCTACCCTCCTAGCGGGGTTGGGGGATACGCAGTATTTT
. . TRBJ1-5 TRBV2 CASSGQYSNQPQHF TGTGCCAGCAGTGGACAATATAGCAATCAGCCCCAGCATTTT
. many TRBJ2-4 TRBV20-1 CSASLGAKNIQYF TGCAGTGCTAGTCTGGGAGCCAAAAACATTCAGTACTTC
. many TRBJ2-3 TRBV20-1 CSAETGTGKGKDTQYF TGCAGTGCTGAAACCGGGACCGGGAAAGGGAAAGATACGCAGTATTTT
. few TRBJ2-3 TRBV12-2 CASRLAGTSGGLSTDTQYF TGTGCAAGTCGCTTAGCGGGGACTAGCGGGGGCCTTAGCACAGATACGCAGTATTTT
. many TRBJ1-1 TRBV29-1 CSVTETMNTEAFF TGCAGCGTTACGGAGACAATGAACACTGAAGCTTTCTTT
TRBD1 many TRBJ2-3 TRBV20-1 CSASDRVKGTDTQYF TGCAGTGCTAGCGACAGGGTTAAGGGCACAGATACGCAGTATTTT
. many TRBJ2-3 TRBV4-2 CASSQGVDTQYF TGTGCCAGCAGCCAAGGGGTGGATACGCAGTATTTT
. many TRBJ1-2 TRBV29-1 CSVEWRGNYGYTF TGCAGCGTTGAATGGCGGGGAAACTATGGCTACACCTTC
. many TRBJ2-7 TRBV29-1 CSVENNSYEQYF TGCAGCGTTGAAAACAACTCCTACGAGCAGTACTTC
. . TRBJ2-5 TRBV12-3/TRBV12-4 CASSFHQETQYF TGTGCCAGCAGTTTCCACCAAGAGACCCAGTACTTC
. . TRBJ1-1 TRBV6-6 CASRFDRSAEAFF TGTGCCAGCAGATTTGACCGTAGCGCTGAAGCTTTCTTT
TRBD2 few TRBJ2-3 TRBV15 CATSRDRAGDTQYF TGTGCCACCAGCAGAGATAGAGCGGGGGATACGCAGTATTTT
. many TRBJ2-3 TRBV20-1 CSAREPGGKVLTDTQYF TGCAGTGCTAGGGAACCAGGGGGGAAGGTCCTCACAGATACGCAGTATTTT
. . TRBJ2-7 TRBV20-1 CSARDMTYEQYF TGCAGTGCTAGAGATATGACCTACGAGCAGTACTTC
TRBD1 few TRBJ2-2 TRBV6-4 CASRGQETGELFF TGTGCCAGCAGAGGACAGGAAACCGGGGAGCTGTTTTTT
. medium-sized TRBJ2-3 TRBV7-2 CASSLAPGDPRDTQYF TGTGCCAGCAGCTTAGCCCCAGGGGACCCCAGAGATACGCAGTATTTT
. many TRBJ2-1 TRBV6-4 CASSDGGTAYNEQFF TGTGCCAGCAGTGACGGCGGGACAGCCTACAATGAGCAGTTCTTC